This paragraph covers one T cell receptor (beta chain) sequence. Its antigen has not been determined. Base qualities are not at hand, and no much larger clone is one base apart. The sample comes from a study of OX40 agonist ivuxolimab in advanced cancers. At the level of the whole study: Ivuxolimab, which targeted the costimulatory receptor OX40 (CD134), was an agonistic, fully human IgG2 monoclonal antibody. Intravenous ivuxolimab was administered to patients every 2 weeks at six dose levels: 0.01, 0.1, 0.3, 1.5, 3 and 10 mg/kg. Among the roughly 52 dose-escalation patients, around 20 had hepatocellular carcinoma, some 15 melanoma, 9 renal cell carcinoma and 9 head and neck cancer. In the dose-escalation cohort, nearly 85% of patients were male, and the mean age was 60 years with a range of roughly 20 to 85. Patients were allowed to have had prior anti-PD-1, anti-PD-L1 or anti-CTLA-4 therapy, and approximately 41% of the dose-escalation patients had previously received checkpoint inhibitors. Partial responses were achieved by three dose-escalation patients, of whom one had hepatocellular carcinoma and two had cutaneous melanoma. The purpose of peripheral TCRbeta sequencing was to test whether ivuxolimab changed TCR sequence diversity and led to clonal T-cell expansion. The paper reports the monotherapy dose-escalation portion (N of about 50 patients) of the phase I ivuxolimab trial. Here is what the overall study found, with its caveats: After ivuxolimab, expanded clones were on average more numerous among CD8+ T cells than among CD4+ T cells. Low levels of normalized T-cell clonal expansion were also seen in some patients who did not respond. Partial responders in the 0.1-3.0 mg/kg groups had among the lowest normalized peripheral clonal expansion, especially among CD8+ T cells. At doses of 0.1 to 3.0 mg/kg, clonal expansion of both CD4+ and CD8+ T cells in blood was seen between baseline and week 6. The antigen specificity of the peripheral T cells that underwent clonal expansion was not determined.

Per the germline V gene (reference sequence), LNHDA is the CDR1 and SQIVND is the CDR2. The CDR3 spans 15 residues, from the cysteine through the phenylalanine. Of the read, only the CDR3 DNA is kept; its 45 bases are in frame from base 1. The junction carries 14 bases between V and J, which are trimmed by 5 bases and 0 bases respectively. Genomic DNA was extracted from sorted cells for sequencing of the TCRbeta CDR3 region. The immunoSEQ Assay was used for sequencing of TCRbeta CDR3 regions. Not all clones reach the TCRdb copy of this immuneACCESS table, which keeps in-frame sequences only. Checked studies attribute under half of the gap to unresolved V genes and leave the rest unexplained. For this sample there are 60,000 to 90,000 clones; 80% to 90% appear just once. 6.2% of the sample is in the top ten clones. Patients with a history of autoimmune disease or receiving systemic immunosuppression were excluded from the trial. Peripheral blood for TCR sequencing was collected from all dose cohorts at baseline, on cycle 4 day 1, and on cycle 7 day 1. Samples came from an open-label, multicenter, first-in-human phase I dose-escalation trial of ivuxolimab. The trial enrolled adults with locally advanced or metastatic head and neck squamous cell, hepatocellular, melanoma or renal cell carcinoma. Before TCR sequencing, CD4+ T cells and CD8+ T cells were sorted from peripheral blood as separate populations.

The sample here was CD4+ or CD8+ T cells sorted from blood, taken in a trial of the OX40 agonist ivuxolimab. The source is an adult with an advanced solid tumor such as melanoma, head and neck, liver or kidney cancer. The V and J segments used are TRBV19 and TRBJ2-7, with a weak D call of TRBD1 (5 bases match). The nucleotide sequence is TGTGCCAGTAGTCCCCGACAGACCAGCTCCTACGAGCAGTACTTC. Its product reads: CASSPRQTSSYEQYF.